This T cell receptor (beta chain) was obtained from a study of T cell responses to AZD1222 COVID-19 vaccine. Broader study findings: Donors in the cohort were predominantly white British and more often female, and clonal diversity was possibly underestimated.

For this clone: Its cognate antigen is unknown.

The repertoire was sequenced with immunoSEQ multiplex PCR; TCRdb's copy has only in-frame clones and lacks some. The sample includes around 130,000 clones, 94% of them seen just once. Germline V gene data show CDR1 as SNHLY and CDR2 as FYNNEI. The CDR3 has 13 amino acids. Unmatched junction bases numbered 2, after V lost 8 bases and J lost 0 bases. This TCR was recovered from an adult in good health. Here the sequenced sample was peripheral blood, taken on day 0 of AZD1222 vaccination. The V gene is TRBV2, the J gene TRBJ1-1, with 8 bases fitting TRBD1. The DNA of the CDR3 is TGTGCCAGCCGGGACAGGCTGAACACTGAAGCTTTCTTT. Translated, it gives CASRDRLNTEAFF. The variable domain in full, with the rest retrieved from reference TRBV2 and TRBJ1-1, is EPEVTQTPSHQVTQMGQEVILRCVPISNHLYFYWYRQILGQKVEFLVSFYNNEISEKSEIFDDQFSVERPDGSNFTLKIRSTKLEDSAMYFCASRDRLNTEAFFGQGTRLTVV.